The entry that follows covers one T cell receptor beta chain sequence. V lost 11 bases and J lost 10, with 16 bases in between. Germline assignment: CDR1 MNHEY and CDR2 SVGAGI. The CDR3 spans 11 residues. This sample was included in a study of shared clonotypes between healthy human individuals. The donors, healthy adults who were HIV-negative, had experienced no recent acute infections or vaccinations. Researchers partitioned CD4+ cells into CD45RA+ naive and CD45RA-negative memory subsets. Samples underwent the assay at deep level. Original processing methods: There were no quality scores in the junction-only immunoSEQ sequences, so filtering differed. Clones were sequenced by immunoSEQ multiplex PCR, and TCRdb holds only the in-frame ones, with some missing. V, J and clone size were drawn from that table, and D and trimming were deduced from the DNA. The repertoire includes 1,400,000 or so clones, about 98.5% of them detected once, and approximately 0.4% sits in the top ten.

The chain employs TRBV6-5 and TRBJ2-3; a possible D gene is TRBD1 (7 bases). Sequenced: naive CD4+ T cells sorted from blood. Subset: CD45RA+ positively selected. This sequence originates from a man aged 25 to 45 in good health. The DNA for the CDR3 is TGTGCCGCAGGGGGAGAGCGGGCGCAGTATTTT. This codes for CAAGGERAQYF.